This T cell receptor (beta chain) was captured in a study of regulatory T cells in long-lasting Graves disease (dated by TCRdb to about 2021). About the investigation overall: Persistent Graves' disease was defined as persistently positive TSH receptor autoantibodies together with antithyroid drug treatment for over 5 years. Peripheral blood TCR sequencing and RNA sequencing compared persistent Graves' disease patients with newly diagnosed Graves' disease patients. The study was conducted in China and was registered as a clinical trial. A total of around 35 samples were covered by TCR sequencing, comprising 13 persistent and approximately 20 newly diagnosed Graves' disease patients. On average, persistent Graves' disease patients in the clinical cohort had been on antithyroid drugs for about 10.3 years.

On this clonotype itself: Which antigen it targets is not known. No qualities accompany the bases; no much larger clone lies one base away.

Looking up the germline V gene (reference sequence) yields CDR1 PRHDT and CDR2 FYEKMQ. V sheds 2 bases and J sheds 3 bases, leaving 16 bases between their ends. Inclusive of the bounding cysteine and phenylalanine, the CDR3 is 16 residues long. Here the CDR3 DNA is all that survives: 48 bases in frame from base 1. General conclusions and limits of the study: More public clonotypes were shared among persistent patients (fewer than 3,000) than among newly diagnosed patients (more than 950). The authors acknowledged the small sample size as a limitation that may reduce accuracy. Compared with newly diagnosed patients, patients with persistent Graves' disease had lower TCR Shannon entropy and fewer highly expanded clones, which suggests clonal expansion. Sequencing and analysis were restricted to the TCR beta chain. Only peripheral blood was studied, because thyroid tissue, the primary lesion, was inaccessible. TRBV28, TRBJ1-2 and TRBJ2-5 were preferentially used in persistent disease, while TRBV20-1 and TRBJ2-1 were favored in newly diagnosed disease.

Libraries were constructed by multiplex PCR. TCRdb names Illumina HiSeq 4000 as the instrument used. TCR beta libraries were built with iRepertoire HTBI primers and Arm-PCR amplification of CDR3 regions. Gel purification was performed on PCR products prior to sequencing. As for how the authors treated the data: Gene usage analysis of CDR3 amino acid clonotypes relied on the 62 TRBV and about 13 TRBJ segments identified across samples. COPE and FqMerger were used to merge filtered high-quality paired reads into contigs. BLAST was used to align contigs to IMGT TRBV, TRBD and TRBJ reference genes, and CDR3 was defined according to IMGT. Any clonotype with a frequency above 0.1% was counted as a highly expanded clone. Shannon entropy was used to measure repertoire diversity, and the Gini coefficient was used to measure V-J evenness. A clonotype found in more than one individual was treated as public. Using fastp trimming at Q25 and MiXCR clonotype assembly, TCRdb reanalyzed the public sequencing data and kept in-frame beta chains. CDR3 protein duplicates are merged, each entry listing the most common genes and DNA. The V and J calls were determined by TCRdb, not by the authors. Across this sample there are approximately 690,000 distinct CDR3 sequences, with 25% to 35% seen only once. Together, the top ten hold 40% to 50% of the sample.

The time point label, read with the paper, signifies: persistent/refractory GD, antithyroid drugs over 5 years with positive TRAb. For both TCR sequencing and RNA sequencing, RNA was extracted from PBMCs using TRIzol. Graves' disease was diagnosed according to American Thyroid Association guidelines. Patients were recruited from an endocrinology department in Xi'an, China. Each patient gave around 9.2 milliliters of peripheral blood, collected in an EDTA anticoagulant tube. Ficoll Paque Plus density gradient separation was used to isolate PBMCs, and no further T cell sorting was done. RNA quality was checked with an Agilent 2100 Bioanalyzer and agarose gel, and concentration with a NanoDrop 2000.

The sequence was obtained from a female donor with Graves disease. The starting material was peripheral blood mononuclear cells (PBMCs), obtained when the disease was refractory, from a patient treated with antithyroid drugs. The sequence is built from TRBV13 and TRBJ1-1; no confident D gene assignment can be made. This receptor carries the CDR3 CASSLLKITGDTEAFF. The nucleotides are TGTGCCAGCAGCTTACTAAAAATCACCGGGGACACTGAAGCTTTCTTT.